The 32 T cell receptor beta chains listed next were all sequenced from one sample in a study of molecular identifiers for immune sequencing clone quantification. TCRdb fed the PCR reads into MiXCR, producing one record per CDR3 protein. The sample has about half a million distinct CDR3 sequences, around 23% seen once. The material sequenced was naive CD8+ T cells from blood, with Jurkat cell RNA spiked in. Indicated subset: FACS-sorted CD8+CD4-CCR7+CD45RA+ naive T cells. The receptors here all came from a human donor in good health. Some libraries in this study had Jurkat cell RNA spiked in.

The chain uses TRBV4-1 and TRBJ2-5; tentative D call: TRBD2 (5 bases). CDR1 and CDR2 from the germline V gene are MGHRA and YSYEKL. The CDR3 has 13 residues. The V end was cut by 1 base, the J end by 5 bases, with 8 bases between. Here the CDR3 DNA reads TGCGCCAGCAGCCAAGCCCCGGGGGAGACCCAGTACTTC. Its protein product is CASSQAPGETQYF.

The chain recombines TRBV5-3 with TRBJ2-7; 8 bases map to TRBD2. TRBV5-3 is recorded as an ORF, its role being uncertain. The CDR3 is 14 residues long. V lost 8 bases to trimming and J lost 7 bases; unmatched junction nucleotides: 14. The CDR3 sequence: CASRPHGGAREQYF. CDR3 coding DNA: TGTGCCAGCAGGCCCCACGGGGGGGCTAGGGAGCAGTACTTC.

The CDR3 DNA is TGCAGTGCTATTCCGGGACTAGCGGGAATAGTGCAGTACTTC. Amino acid sequence: CSAIPGLAGIVQYF. This rearrangement joins TRBV20-1 to TRBJ2-7; 13 positions match TRBD2. V lost 4 bases to trimming and J lost 9 bases; unmatched junction nucleotides: 9. Per germline, CDR1 DFQATT and CDR2 SNEGSKA (reference sequence). The CDR3 sequence is 14 residues long.

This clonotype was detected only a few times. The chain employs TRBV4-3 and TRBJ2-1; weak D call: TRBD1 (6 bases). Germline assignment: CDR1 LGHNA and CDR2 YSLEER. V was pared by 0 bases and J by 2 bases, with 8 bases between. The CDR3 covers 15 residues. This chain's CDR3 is CASSQDYRAYNEQFF. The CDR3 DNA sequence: TGCGCCAGCAGCCAAGATTACAGGGCCTACAATGAGCAGTTCTTC.

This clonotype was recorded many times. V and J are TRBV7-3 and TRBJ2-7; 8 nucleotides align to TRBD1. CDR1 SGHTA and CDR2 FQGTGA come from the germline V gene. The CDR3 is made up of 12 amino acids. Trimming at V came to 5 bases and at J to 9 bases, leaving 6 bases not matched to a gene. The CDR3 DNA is TGTGCCAGCAGCATGGGACAGGAGGTGCAGTACTTC. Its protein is CASSMGQEVQYF.

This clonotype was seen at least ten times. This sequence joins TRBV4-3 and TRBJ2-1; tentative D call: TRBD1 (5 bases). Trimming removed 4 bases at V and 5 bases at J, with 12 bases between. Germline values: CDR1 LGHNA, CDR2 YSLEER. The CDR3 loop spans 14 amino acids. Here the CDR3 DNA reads TGCGCCAGCAGCCCGTTGGGGCAGGACAATGAGCAGTTCTTC. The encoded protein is CASSPLGQDNEQFF.

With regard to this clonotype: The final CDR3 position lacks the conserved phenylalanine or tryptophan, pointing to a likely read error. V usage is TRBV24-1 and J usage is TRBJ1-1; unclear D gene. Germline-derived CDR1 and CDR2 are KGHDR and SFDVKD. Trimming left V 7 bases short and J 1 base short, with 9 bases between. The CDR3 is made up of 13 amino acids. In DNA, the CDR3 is TGTGCCACCAGCCTGAAAGAGAACACTGAAGCTTTCTTG. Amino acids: CATSLKENTEAFL.

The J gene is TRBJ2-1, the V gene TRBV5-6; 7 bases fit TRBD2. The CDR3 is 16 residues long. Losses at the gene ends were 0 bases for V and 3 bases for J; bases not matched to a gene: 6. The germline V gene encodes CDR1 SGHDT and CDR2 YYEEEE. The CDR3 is CASSLAPAGFYNEQFF. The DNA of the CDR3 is TGTGCCAGCAGCTTGGCCCCAGCGGGATTCTACAATGAGCAGTTCTTC.

The CDR3 coding sequence is TGTGCCAGCAGGTTGACAGGATCAGAGACCCAGTACTTC. This encodes CASRLTGSETQYF. The V call is TRBV12-3 or TRBV12-4, the J call TRBJ2-5, with a weak D call TRBD1 (6 bases). This CDR3 contains 13 residues. The V and J ends lost 6 bases and 4 bases respectively, with 12 bases between them.

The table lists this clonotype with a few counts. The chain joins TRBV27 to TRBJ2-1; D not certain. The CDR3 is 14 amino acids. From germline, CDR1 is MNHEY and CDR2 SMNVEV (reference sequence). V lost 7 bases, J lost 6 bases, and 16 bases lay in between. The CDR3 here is CASNYQVGSNEQFF. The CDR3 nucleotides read TGTGCCAGCAACTACCAGGTCGGGTCCAATGAGCAGTTCTTC.

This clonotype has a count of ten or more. CDR3 nucleotide sequence: TGTGCCAGCAGCTCCTACTCTTTTAGCACTGAAGCTTTCTTT. This gives the protein CASSSYSFSTEAFF. The chain combines TRBV7-9 with TRBJ1-1; no clear D. CDR3 size: 14 residues. V dropped 4 bases and J dropped 4 bases, with 13 bases sitting between them. In germline, CDR1 is SEHNR, CDR2 FQNEAQ (reference sequence).

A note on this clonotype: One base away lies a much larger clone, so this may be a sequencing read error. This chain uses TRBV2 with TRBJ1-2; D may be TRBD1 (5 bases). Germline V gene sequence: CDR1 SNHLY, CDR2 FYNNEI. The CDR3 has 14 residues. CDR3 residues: CASSEAKDNYGCTF. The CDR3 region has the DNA TGTGCCAGCAGTGAAGCTAAGGACAACTATGGCTGCACCTTC.

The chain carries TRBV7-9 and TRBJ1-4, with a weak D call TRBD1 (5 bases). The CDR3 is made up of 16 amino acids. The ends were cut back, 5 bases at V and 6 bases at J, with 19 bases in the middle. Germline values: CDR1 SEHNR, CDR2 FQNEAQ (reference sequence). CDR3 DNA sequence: TGTGCCAGCAGCCCAGCCGACAGAGATTTCCATGAAAAACTGTTTTTT. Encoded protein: CASSPADRDFHEKLFF.

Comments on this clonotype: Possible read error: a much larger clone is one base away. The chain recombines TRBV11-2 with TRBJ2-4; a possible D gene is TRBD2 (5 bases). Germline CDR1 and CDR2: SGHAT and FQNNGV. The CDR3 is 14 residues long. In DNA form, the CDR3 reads TGTGCCAGCAGCTTATTTCTAGCCAAAAACGTTCAGTACTTC. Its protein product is CASSLFLAKNVQYF.

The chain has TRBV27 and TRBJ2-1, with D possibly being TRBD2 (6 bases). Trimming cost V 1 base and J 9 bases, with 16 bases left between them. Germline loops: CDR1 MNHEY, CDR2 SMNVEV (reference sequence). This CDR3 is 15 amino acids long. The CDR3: CASSLWFSDGGEQFF. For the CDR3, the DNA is TGTGCCAGCAGTTTATGGTTTAGCGACGGGGGTGAGCAGTTCTTC.

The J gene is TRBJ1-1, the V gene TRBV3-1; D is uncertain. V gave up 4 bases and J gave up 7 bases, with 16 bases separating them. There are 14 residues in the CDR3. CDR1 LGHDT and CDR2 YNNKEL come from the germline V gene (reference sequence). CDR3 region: CASSPTFEADEAFF. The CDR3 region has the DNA TGTGCCAGCAGCCCTACGTTCGAGGCGGATGAAGCTTTCTTT.

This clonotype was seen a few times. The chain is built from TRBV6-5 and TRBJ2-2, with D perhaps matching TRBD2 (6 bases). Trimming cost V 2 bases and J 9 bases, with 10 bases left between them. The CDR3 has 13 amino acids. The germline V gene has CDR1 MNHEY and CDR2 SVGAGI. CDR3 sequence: CASSYGGTRELFF. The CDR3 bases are TGTGCCAGCAGTTACGGGGGGACGCGGGAGCTGTTTTTT.

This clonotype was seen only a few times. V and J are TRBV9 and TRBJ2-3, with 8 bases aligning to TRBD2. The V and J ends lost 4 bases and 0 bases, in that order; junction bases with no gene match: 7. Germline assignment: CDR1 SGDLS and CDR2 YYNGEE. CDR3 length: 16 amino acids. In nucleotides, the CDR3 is TGTGCCAGCAGCCCCGCCCTAGCGGGCAGCACAGATACGCAGTATTTT. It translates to CASSPALAGSTDTQYF.

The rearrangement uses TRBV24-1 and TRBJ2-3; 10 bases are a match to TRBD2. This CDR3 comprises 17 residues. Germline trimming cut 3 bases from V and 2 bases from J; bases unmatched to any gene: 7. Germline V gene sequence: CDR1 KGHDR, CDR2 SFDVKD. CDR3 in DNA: TGTGCCACCAGTGATGGACTAGCGGAGCCTTACACAGATACGCAGTATTTT. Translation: CATSDGLAEPYTDTQYF.

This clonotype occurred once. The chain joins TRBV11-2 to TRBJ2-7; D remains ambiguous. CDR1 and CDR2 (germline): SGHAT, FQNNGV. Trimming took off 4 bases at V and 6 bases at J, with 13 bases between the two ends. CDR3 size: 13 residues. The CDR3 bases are TGTGCCAGCAGCTCCCTCCCAAAACTCGAGCAGTACTTC. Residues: CASSSLPKLEQYF.

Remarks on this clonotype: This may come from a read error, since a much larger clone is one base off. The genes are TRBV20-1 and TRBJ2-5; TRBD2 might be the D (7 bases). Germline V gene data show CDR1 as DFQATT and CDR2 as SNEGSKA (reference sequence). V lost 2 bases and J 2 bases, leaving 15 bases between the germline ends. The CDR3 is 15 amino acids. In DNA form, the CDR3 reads TGCAGTGCTAGACCCCGGGGGGCTCTACAAGAGACCCAGTACTTC. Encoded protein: CSARPRGALQETQYF.

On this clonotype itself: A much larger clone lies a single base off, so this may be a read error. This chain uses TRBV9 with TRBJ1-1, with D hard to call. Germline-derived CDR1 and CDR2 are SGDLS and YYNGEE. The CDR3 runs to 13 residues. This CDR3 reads CAGSVEGHTEAFF. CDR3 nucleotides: TGTGCCGGCAGCGTAGAAGGGCACACTGAAGCTTTCTTT.

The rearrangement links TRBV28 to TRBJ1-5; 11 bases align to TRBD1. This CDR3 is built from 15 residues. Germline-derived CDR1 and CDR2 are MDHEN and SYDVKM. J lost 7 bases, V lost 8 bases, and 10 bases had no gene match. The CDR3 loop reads CASGSPGTGGQPQHF. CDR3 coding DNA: TGTGCCAGCGGTTCACCAGGGACAGGGGGGCAGCCCCAGCATTTT. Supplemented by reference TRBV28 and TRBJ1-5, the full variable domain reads DVKVTQSSRYLVKRTGEKVFLECVQDMDHENMFWYRQDPGLGLRLIYFSYDVKMKEKGDIPEGYSVSREKKERFSLILESASTNQTSMYLCASGSPGTGGQPQHFGDGTRLSIL.

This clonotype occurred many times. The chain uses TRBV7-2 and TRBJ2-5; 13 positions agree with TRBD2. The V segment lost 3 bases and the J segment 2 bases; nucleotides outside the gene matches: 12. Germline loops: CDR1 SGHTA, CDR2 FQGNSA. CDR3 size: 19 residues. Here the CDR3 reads CASSFDVLGLAGLQETQYF. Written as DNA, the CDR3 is TGTGCCAGCAGCTTCGATGTCTTGGGACTAGCGGGGTTACAAGAGACCCAGTACTTC.

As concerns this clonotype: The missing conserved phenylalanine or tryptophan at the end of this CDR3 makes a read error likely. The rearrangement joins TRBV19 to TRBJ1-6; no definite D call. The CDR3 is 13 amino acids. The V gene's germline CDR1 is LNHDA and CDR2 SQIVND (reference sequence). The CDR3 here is CASSGSPNSRLHL. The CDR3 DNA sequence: TGTGCCAGTAGTGGGTCGCCTAATTCACGCCTCCACTTG.

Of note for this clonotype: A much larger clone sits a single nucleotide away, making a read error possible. CDR3 region: CASSPGPRASCEQYF. The DNA for the CDR3 is TGTGCCAGCAGCCCGGGACCGCGAGCCTCCTGCGAGCAGTACTTC. The chain carries TRBV7-8 and TRBJ2-7, with D perhaps assigned TRBD1 or TRBD2 (5 bases each). The CDR3 runs 15 residues. Germline CDR1 reads SGHVS; CDR2 reads FQNEAQ.

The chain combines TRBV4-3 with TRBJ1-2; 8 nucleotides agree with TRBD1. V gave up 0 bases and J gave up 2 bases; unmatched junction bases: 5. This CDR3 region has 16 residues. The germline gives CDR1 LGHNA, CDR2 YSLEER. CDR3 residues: CASSQDLGQGNYGYTF. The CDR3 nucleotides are TGCGCCAGCAGCCAAGATTTAGGACAGGGAAACTATGGCTACACCTTC.

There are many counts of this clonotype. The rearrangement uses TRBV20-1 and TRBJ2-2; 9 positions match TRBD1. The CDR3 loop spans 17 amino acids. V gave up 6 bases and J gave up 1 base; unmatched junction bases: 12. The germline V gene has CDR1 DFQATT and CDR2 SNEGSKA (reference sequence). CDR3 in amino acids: CSAVVVPGQGNTGELFF. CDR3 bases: TGCAGTGCCGTCGTAGTACCGGGACAGGGGAACACCGGGGAGCTGTTTTTT.

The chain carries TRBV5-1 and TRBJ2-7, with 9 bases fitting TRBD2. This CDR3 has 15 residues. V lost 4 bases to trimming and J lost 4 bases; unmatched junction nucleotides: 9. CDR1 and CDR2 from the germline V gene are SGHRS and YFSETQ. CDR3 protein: CASSPGGSGSYEQYF. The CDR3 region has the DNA TGCGCCAGCAGCCCAGGGGGTAGCGGGAGTTACGAGCAGTACTTC. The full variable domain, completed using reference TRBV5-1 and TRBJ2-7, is KAGVTQTPRYLIKTRGQQVTLSCSPISGHRSVSWYQQTPGQGLQFLFEYFSETQRNKGNFPGRFSGRQFSNSRSEMNVSTLELGDSALYLCASSPGGSGSYEQYFGPGTRLTVT.

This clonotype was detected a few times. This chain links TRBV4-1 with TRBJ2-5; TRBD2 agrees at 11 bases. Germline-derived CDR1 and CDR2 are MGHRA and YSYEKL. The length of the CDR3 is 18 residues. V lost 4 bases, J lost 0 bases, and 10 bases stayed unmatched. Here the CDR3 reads CASSRDLAGGFHQETQYF. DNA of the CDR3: TGCGCCAGCAGCCGAGACTTAGCGGGGGGGTTTCACCAAGAGACCCAGTACTTC.

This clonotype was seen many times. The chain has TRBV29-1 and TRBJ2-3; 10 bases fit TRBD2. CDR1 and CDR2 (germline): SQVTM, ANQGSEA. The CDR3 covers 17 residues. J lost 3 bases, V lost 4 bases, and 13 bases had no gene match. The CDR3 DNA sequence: TGCAGCGTTGTTATCCTAGCGGGAGTGCGAGGGACAGATACGCAGTATTTT. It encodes CSVVILAGVRGTDTQYF.

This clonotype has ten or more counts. CDR3 sequence (DNA): TGTGCCAGCAGTCCCCCTAGCGTATTGGGTTTCTACGAGCAGTACTTC. Its protein is CASSPPSVLGFYEQYF. This chain uses TRBV6-6 with TRBJ2-7; TRBD2 might be the D (6 bases). Germline lookup yields CDR1 MNHNY and CDR2 SVGAGI (reference sequence). Trimming removed 5 bases from V and 3 bases from J, with 20 bases in between. The CDR3 spans 16 residues.